This T cell receptor (beta chain) derives from a study of CD8+ T cells in alopecia areata. The overall study: Tofacitinib therapy took 6 to 18 months; 6 months off drug came after.

Extracted RNA was reverse transcribed, and the resulting cDNA served as sequencing template. The repertoire was sequenced with immunoSEQ multiplex PCR; TCRdb's copy has only in-frame clones and lacks some. The sample consists of some 150,000 clones, about 51% of them appearing once. Study-wide findings and caveats: Clonality in lesional scalp, especially alopecia totalis/universalis, exceeded that of normal scalp.

The CDR3 runs to 11 residues. The V gene lost 7 bases and the J gene lost 7 bases, with 8 bases spanning the gap. Germline-derived CDR1 and CDR2 are SNHLY and FYNNEI. In regard to this clone: Antigen unknown.

The sequence derives from a human donor with alopecia areata. This sample comprised CD8+ T cells sorted from blood, obtained at week 0. This rearrangement joins TRBV2 to TRBJ2-1; tentative D call: TRBD2 (6 bases). DNA for the CDR3: TGTGCCAGCATGGAGGGTAATGAGCAGTTCTTC. It translates to CASMEGNEQFF.